This T cell receptor (beta chain) was found in a study of T cells in tuberculosis. Overall study: IGRA-negative adolescents, IGRA-positive adolescents with latent tuberculosis and adults with active tuberculosis formed this South African cohort.

The CDR3 contains 11 residues. V was pared by 9 bases and J by 6 bases, with 10 bases between. CDR1 and CDR2 (germline): LNHDA, SQIVND (reference sequence). Repertoires were generated with immunoSEQ multiplex PCR, while TCRdb's copy carries only in-frame clones and drops some. Among about 41,000 clones, about 95% were seen once, and the ten largest hold about 3.7%. Of note for this clone: The antigen is not known.

The study's findings and limits: Active tuberculosis patients had shorter CDR3-alpha; the beta difference was nonsignificant.

This chain links TRBV19 with TRBJ2-3; no definite D call. The sample comprised PBMCs. The TCR comes from a donor aged 10-35 years with latent tuberculosis or without tuberculosis infection. The CDR3: CASRYWDTQYF. As DNA, the CDR3 is TGTGCCAGCCGGTATTGGGATACGCAGTATTTT.